These T cell receptor beta chains were read from a single sample in a study of T cells in Graves' hyperthyroidism and ophthalmopathy. TCRdb itself ran the multiplex PCR reads through MiXCR, one entry per CDR3 protein. The sample carries hundreds of thousands of distinct CDR3 sequences, under 15% recorded once. The sample taken for sequencing was blood. Source of these receptors: a man between 18 and 29 years old with Graves' ophthalmopathy. Both conserved end residues are part of each CDR3. A D gene is named only where the DNA matches it firmly. The size of a clone is reported for some rows only, either as once, few or many, or as a class for expanded clones.

d_call: .
clone_size: few
j_call: TRBJ2-1
v_call: TRBV6-6
cdr3_aa: CASSYGARGNEQFF
cdr3_nt: TGTGCCAGCAGTTACGGCGCCAGGGGAAATGAGCAGTTCTTC

d_call: TRBD1
clone_size: many
j_call: TRBJ2-5
v_call: TRBV12-3/TRBV12-4
cdr3_aa: CASSLALETGGGETQYF
cdr3_nt: TGTGCCAGCAGTTTAGCCCTGGAGACAGGGGGCGGGGAGACCCAGTACTTC

d_call: .
clone_size: many
j_call: TRBJ1-6
v_call: TRBV27
cdr3_aa: CASSTTVYNSPLHF
cdr3_nt: TGTGCCAGCAGTACGACAGTTTATAATTCACCCCTCCACTTT

d_call: .
clone_size: few
j_call: TRBJ2-1
v_call: TRBV27
cdr3_aa: CASSLSADFWVWGNEQFF
cdr3_nt: TGTGCCAGCAGTTTAAGTGCTGATTTTTGGGTCTGGGGCAATGAGCAGTTCTTC

d_call: TRBD2
clone_size: few
j_call: TRBJ2-7
v_call: TRBV7-2
cdr3_aa: CASSPGEVAGGSEQYF
cdr3_nt: TGTGCCAGCAGCCCCGGGGAGGTAGCGGGAGGTTCCGAGCAGTACTTC

d_call: TRBD1
clone_size: many
j_call: TRBJ2-5
v_call: TRBV29-1
cdr3_aa: CSVEEQGQGETQYF
cdr3_nt: TGCAGCGTTGAAGAACAGGGGCAGGGGGAGACCCAGTACTTC

d_call: TRBD1
clone_size: few
j_call: TRBJ2-1
v_call: TRBV5-5
cdr3_aa: CASSLYPGTGGYNEQFF
cdr3_nt: TGTGCCAGCAGCTTATATCCCGGGACAGGGGGCTACAATGAGCAGTTCTTC

d_call: TRBD1
clone_size: many
j_call: TRBJ1-2
v_call: TRBV7-8
cdr3_aa: CASSPEGANYGYTF
cdr3_nt: TGTGCCAGCAGCCCCGAGGGGGCGAACTATGGCTACACCTTC

d_call: .
clone_size: .
j_call: TRBJ2-2
v_call: TRBV27
cdr3_aa: CASSLSQGWVTGELFF
cdr3_nt: TGTGCCAGCAGTTTAAGTCAGGGTTGGGTCACCGGGGAGCTGTTTTTT

d_call: .
clone_size: many
j_call: TRBJ1-5
v_call: TRBV2
cdr3_aa: CASSEVPGLPQHF
cdr3_nt: TGTGCCAGCAGTGAAGTCCCCGGCCTGCCCCAGCATTTT

d_call: .
clone_size: many
j_call: TRBJ2-7
v_call: TRBV13
cdr3_aa: CASSLGGRNYEQYF
cdr3_nt: TGTGCCAGCAGCTTAGGCGGGCGCAACTACGAGCAGTACTTC

d_call: TRBD2
clone_size: many
j_call: TRBJ2-1
v_call: TRBV5-1
cdr3_aa: CASSKNSGFTPNEQFF
cdr3_nt: TGCGCCAGCAGCAAAAATAGCGGGTTTACGCCCAATGAGCAGTTCTTC

d_call: .
clone_size: many
j_call: TRBJ1-2
v_call: TRBV7-8
cdr3_aa: CASSLDNREKRGYTF
cdr3_nt: TGTGCCAGCAGCTTAGATAACAGGGAGAAGCGGGGCTACACCTTC

d_call: .
clone_size: many
j_call: TRBJ1-1
v_call: TRBV6-1
cdr3_aa: CASTDPRVWKAFF
cdr3_nt: TGTGCCAGCACCGACCCTAGGGTTTGGAAGGCTTTCTTT

d_call: TRBD2
clone_size: many
j_call: TRBJ2-3
v_call: TRBV2
cdr3_aa: CASSDGTSGTDTQYF
cdr3_nt: TGTGCCAGCAGTGACGGGACTAGCGGCACAGATACGCAGTATTTT

d_call: TRBD2
clone_size: .
j_call: TRBJ2-7
v_call: TRBV11-3
cdr3_aa: CASSSRTSGRAYEQYF
cdr3_nt: TGTGCCAGCAGCTCGAGGACTAGCGGGAGGGCCTACGAGCAGTACTTC

d_call: .
clone_size: many
j_call: TRBJ1-4
v_call: TRBV4-1
cdr3_aa: CASSQDPRLEEKLFF
cdr3_nt: TGCGCCAGCAGCCAAGATCCCAGGCTGGAGGAAAAACTGTTTTTT

d_call: TRBD1
clone_size: many
j_call: TRBJ1-2
v_call: TRBV11-2
cdr3_aa: CASSAGGGTEIYGYTF
cdr3_nt: TGTGCCAGCAGCGCAGGGGGTGGGACAGAGATCTATGGCTACACCTTC

d_call: .
clone_size: many
j_call: TRBJ1-5
v_call: TRBV11-2
cdr3_aa: CASSPSFGGTQHF
cdr3_nt: TGTGCCAGCAGCCCCTCCTTCGGGGGGACCCAGCATTTT

d_call: .
clone_size: many
j_call: TRBJ2-1
v_call: TRBV20-1
cdr3_aa: CSATGLEGYNEQFF
cdr3_nt: TGCAGTGCTACCGGTCTAGAAGGTTACAATGAGCAGTTCTTC

d_call: .
clone_size: many
j_call: TRBJ2-1
v_call: TRBV5-1
cdr3_aa: CASSIGGSYNEQFF
cdr3_nt: TGCGCCAGCAGCATCGGGGGATCCTACAATGAGCAGTTCTTC

d_call: .
clone_size: many
j_call: TRBJ2-2
v_call: TRBV12-3/TRBV12-4
cdr3_aa: CASSQRTGELFF
cdr3_nt: TGTGCCAGCAGTCAACGGACCGGGGAGCTGTTTTTT

d_call: .
clone_size: few
j_call: TRBJ1-2
v_call: TRBV19
cdr3_aa: CASSIEAGEGFSGYTF
cdr3_nt: TGTGCCAGTAGTATAGAAGCAGGGGAGGGTTTCAGTGGCTACACCTTC

d_call: .
clone_size: few
j_call: TRBJ1-6
v_call: TRBV10-1
cdr3_aa: CASRTGHNSPLHF
cdr3_nt: TGCGCCTCCCGGACGGGCCATAATTCACCCCTCCACTTT

d_call: TRBD2
clone_size: .
j_call: TRBJ2-7
v_call: TRBV13
cdr3_aa: CASSAPGLAVEQYF
cdr3_nt: TGTGCCAGCAGCGCTCCGGGACTAGCAGTCGAGCAGTACTTC

d_call: TRBD1
clone_size: many
j_call: TRBJ1-5
v_call: TRBV24-1
cdr3_aa: CATSDGTAWGQPQHF
cdr3_nt: TGTGCCACCAGTGATGGGACAGCCTGGGGACAGCCCCAGCATTTT